This T cell receptor beta chain was profiled in a study of T cells in Graves' hyperthyroidism and ophthalmopathy. This clonotype showed up many times. Antigen: not known. Looked up from germline, CDR1 is DFQATT and CDR2 is SNEGSKA (reference sequence). V was trimmed by 6 bases and J by 6 bases, leaving 17 bases between them. The CDR3 contains 13 residues. Findings and caveats of the study: Most thyroid clonotypes expanded above 0.001 appeared in blood too.

Amplified regions were TCR beta CDR3 sequences from RNA transcripts. The HTBI primer set served for first-round RT-PCR of the TCR CDR3. One entry per CDR3 protein results from TCRdb running MiXCR on the multiplex PCR reads. The sample yields about 710,000 distinct CDR3 sequences, less than 20% seen once. The chain couples TRBV20-1 to TRBJ1-1, with D perhaps matching TRBD1 (6 bases). The sample comprised blood. The TCR originated in a man younger than 35 with Graves' hyperthyroidism. The DNA for the CDR3 is TGCAGTGCCACCTTCCCGGGGGCGGCTGAAGCTTTCTTT. Amino acid sequence: CSATFPGAAEAFF.